A single sample is the source of the 12 T cell receptor beta chains below, sequenced in a study of T cell responses to AZD1222 COVID-19 vaccine. The method was immunoSEQ multiplex PCR; TCRdb's version includes in-frame clones alone and lacks a portion of them. In the table there are approximately 110,000 clones, around 76% of which are singletons. Sequencing was performed on peripheral blood, taken on day 0 of AZD1222 vaccination. Receptors were obtained from an adult in good health.

V and J are TRBV6-5 and TRBJ1-2; 9 bases are a match to TRBD1. CDR3 length: 13 amino acids. V lost 9 bases to trimming and J lost 6 bases; unmatched junction nucleotides: 8. The germline CDR1 and CDR2 sequences are MNHEY and SVGAGI. CDR3 nucleotide sequence: TGTGCCAGTGATAAAACAGGGGGCGATGGCTACACCTTC. Amino acids: CASDKTGGDGYTF.

The chain uses TRBV3-1 (or the pseudogene TRBV3-2) and TRBJ1-1; TRBD1 aligns across 7 bases. The CDR3 covers 19 residues. CDR1 is LGHDT and CDR2 is YNNKEL in the germline V gene (reference sequence). V was clipped by 4 bases and J by 4 bases; unmatched bases: 21. The CDR3 coding sequence is TGTGCCAGCAGCCGGACCAGTTGGCGCGGCGGATCAGGGGGCACTGAAGCTTTCTTT. As protein: CASSRTSWRGGSGGTEAFF.

About this clone: At one end, the junction sequence differs from germline, possibly due to a read error. This chain connects TRBV7-9 to TRBJ1-2, with TRBD1 matching over 8 bases. Germline V lookup: CDR1 SEHNR, CDR2 FQNEAQ (reference sequence). The CDR3 loop spans 13 amino acids. DNA for the CDR3: TGTGCCAGCAGCATTCAGGGGCAGGGGGCTTTTCACTTC. Translation: CASSIQGQGAFHF.

This chain uses TRBV7-2 with TRBJ1-2, with unresolved D. Trimming took off 1 base at V and 4 bases at J, with 13 bases between the two ends. The CDR3 covers 15 residues. Germline CDR1 is SGHTA and CDR2 is FQGNSA. The CDR3 sequence is CASSLGIGPLYGYTF. Written as DNA, the CDR3 is TGTGCCAGCAGCTTAGGGATAGGCCCCCTCTATGGCTACACCTTC.

This rearrangement joins TRBV6-6 to TRBJ1-1; 9 bases line up with TRBD1. CDR3 length: 15 residues. Germline V CDR1 and CDR2: MNHNY, SVGAGI (reference sequence). The V gene end was trimmed by 5 bases and the J gene end by 4 bases; junction bases not matched to a gene: 8. CDR3: CASSTIGQGITEAFF. In nucleotides, the CDR3 is TGTGCCAGCAGTACCATCGGACAGGGGATCACTGAAGCTTTCTTT.

The chain employs TRBV10-3 and TRBJ1-5, with 8 nucleotides matching TRBD1. The V and J ends lost 2 bases and 3 bases, in that order; junction bases with no gene match: 3. Germline lookup yields CDR1 ENHRY and CDR2 SYGVKD. This CDR3 region has 15 residues. In nucleotides, the CDR3 is TGTGCCATCAGTGAGAAGGACAGGGACAATCAGCCCCAGCATTTT. It is translated as CAISEKDRDNQPQHF.

The chain recombines TRBV7-3 with TRBJ1-2; D is undetermined. The germline V and J ends were trimmed by 1 base and 4 bases, with 7 bases remaining between them. The CDR3 length is 13 residues. Germline V CDR1 and CDR2: SGHTA, FQGTGA. The CDR3: CASSLKWGYGYTF. As DNA, the CDR3 is TGTGCCAGCAGCTTAAAGTGGGGCTATGGCTACACCTTC.

This CDR3 is CASSVTTSQTSPLHF. The CDR3 nucleotides are TGTGCCAGCAGCGTGACAACTTCTCAAACTTCACCCCTCCACTTT. V and J are TRBV11-1 and TRBJ1-6; D gene ambiguous. The germline V and J ends were trimmed by 5 bases and 9 bases, with 17 bases remaining between them. CDR1 is SGHAT and CDR2 is FQDESV in the germline V gene (reference sequence). The CDR3 loop spans 15 amino acids.

Comment on this clone: The sample carries other DNA sequences with the same CDR3. V gene TRBV6-1 combines with J gene TRBJ1-5, with no clear D. V lost 1 base and J 3 bases, leaving 10 bases between the germline ends. From germline, CDR1 is MNHNS and CDR2 SASEGT. The CDR3 has 15 amino acids. For the CDR3, the DNA is TGTGCCAGCAGTGAAGTCGGAGGATTCAATCAGCCCCAGCATTTT. Translation gives CASSEVGGFNQPQHF.

The chain joins TRBV6-2 or TRBV6-3 to TRBJ1-5; D ambiguous. There are 14 residues in the CDR3. The germline gives CDR1 MNHEY, CDR2 SVGEGT. V was clipped by 2 bases and J by 4 bases, with 9 bases between them. The CDR3 DNA is TGTGCCAGCAGTTACCGTTGGGGAAATCAGCCCCAGCATTTT. It yields the protein CASSYRWGNQPQHF.

The rearrangement joins TRBV7-8 to TRBJ2-1; possibly TRBD1 for D (5 bases). The CDR3 consists of 13 residues. In germline, CDR1 is SGHVS, CDR2 FQNEAQ. Deletions cut 5 bases from V and 5 bases from J, with 10 bases between. The CDR3 sequence is CASSPWGNNEQFF. CDR3 nucleotide sequence: TGTGCCAGCAGCCCTTGGGGCAACAATGAGCAGTTCTTC.

The chain carries TRBV19 and TRBJ1-1; 10 bases match TRBD1. The ends lost 5 bases at V and 11 bases at J; junction bases unmatched: 8. The CDR3 is 13 amino acids. CDR1 and CDR2 from the germline V gene are LNHDA and SQIVND (reference sequence). In DNA form, the CDR3 reads TGTGCCAGTAGTCTAGGGACAGGGGTGGATGCTTTCTTT. This encodes CASSLGTGVDAFF. Looking up the rest from reference TRBV19 and TRBJ1-1 gives the full variable domain: DGGITQSPKYLFRKEGQNVTLSCEQNLNHDAMYWYRQDPGQGLRLIYYSQIVNDFQKGDIAEGYSVSREKKESFPLTVTSAQKNPTAFYLCASSLGTGVDAFFGQGTRLTVV.